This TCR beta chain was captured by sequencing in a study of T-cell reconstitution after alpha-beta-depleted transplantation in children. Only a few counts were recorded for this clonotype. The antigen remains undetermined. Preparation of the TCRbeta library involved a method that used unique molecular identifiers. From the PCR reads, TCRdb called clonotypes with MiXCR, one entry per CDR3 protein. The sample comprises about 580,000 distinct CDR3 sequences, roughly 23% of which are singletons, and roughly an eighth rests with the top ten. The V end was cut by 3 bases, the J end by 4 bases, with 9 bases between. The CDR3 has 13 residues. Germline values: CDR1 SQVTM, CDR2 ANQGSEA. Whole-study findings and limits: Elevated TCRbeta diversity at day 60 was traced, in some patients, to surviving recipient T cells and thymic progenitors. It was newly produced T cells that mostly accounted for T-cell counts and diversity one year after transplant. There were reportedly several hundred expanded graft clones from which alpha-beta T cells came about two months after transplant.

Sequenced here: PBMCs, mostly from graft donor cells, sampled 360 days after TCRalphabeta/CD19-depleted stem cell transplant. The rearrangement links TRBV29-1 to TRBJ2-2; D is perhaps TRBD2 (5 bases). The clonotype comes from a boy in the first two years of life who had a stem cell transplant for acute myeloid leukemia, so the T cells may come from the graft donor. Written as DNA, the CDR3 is TGCAGCGTTGACGCTAGCCCCACCGGGGAGCTGTTTTTT. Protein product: CSVDASPTGELFF.